Below are 20 T cell receptor beta chains sequenced from a single sample in a study of PD-1 blockade in classical Hodgkin lymphoma. Assay: immunoSEQ multiplex PCR; the TCRdb copy retains only in-frame clones and omits some. This sample has tens of thousands of clones, with over 70% found just once. All the patients suffered relapse after autologous stem cell transplantation, and brentuximab vedotin exposure differed. Sequences were derived from peripheral blood mononuclear cells (PBMCs), sampled before the second cycle of nivolumab. The source of these receptors is a human donor with classical Hodgkin lymphoma.

V is TRBV20-1 and J is TRBJ2-3; D is undetermined. CDR1 is DFQATT and CDR2 is SNEGSKA in the germline V gene (reference sequence). The CDR3 has 11 residues. V gave up 3 bases and J gave up 10 bases, with 11 bases separating them. The CDR3 spells CSASGSVAQYF. The CDR3 coding sequence is TGCAGTGCTAGCGGTTCGGTTGCGCAGTATTTT.

This chain's CDR3 is CASSDSSQGPGTEAFF. The CDR3 nucleotides read TGTGCCAGCAGTGACTCAAGTCAGGGCCCGGGCACTGAAGCTTTCTTT. This chain uses TRBV6-4 with TRBJ1-1; D possibly corresponds to TRBD1 (5 bases). Trimming removed 0 bases from V and 4 bases from J, with 15 bases in between. The CDR3 runs 16 residues. Germline V lookup: CDR1 MRHNA, CDR2 SNTAGT.

The chain uses TRBV9 and TRBJ2-5; 7 bases fit TRBD1. Looked up from germline, CDR1 is SGDLS and CDR2 is YYNGEE. Losses at the gene ends were 3 bases for V and 5 bases for J; bases not matched to a gene: 4. This CDR3 spans 13 amino acids. In DNA, the CDR3 is TGTGCCAGCAGCGGACAGGGTTTCGAGACCCAGTACTTC. This codes for CASSGQGFETQYF.

The J gene is TRBJ2-5, the V gene TRBV28; 8 positions match TRBD1. Per germline, CDR1 MDHEN and CDR2 SYDVKM. The CDR3 sequence is 14 residues long. V gave up 5 bases and J gave up 5 bases; unmatched junction bases: 7. The CDR3 here is CASSRQGTSETQYF. The CDR3 bases are TGTGCCAGCAGTCGACAGGGGACAAGTGAGACCCAGTACTTC.

The J gene is TRBJ2-3, the V gene TRBV27; D ambiguous. The V and J ends lost 5 bases and 1 base respectively, with 13 bases between them. The CDR3 is made up of 15 amino acids. Germline assignment: CDR1 MNHEY and CDR2 SMNVEV (reference sequence). The CDR3 here is CASSPYRLGTDTQYF. The CDR3 nucleotides are TGTGCCAGCAGTCCCTACCGACTCGGCACAGATACGCAGTATTTT.

This clone is a singleton in its sample. The chain is built from TRBV10-3 and TRBJ1-5; no reliable D call. This CDR3 comprises 15 residues. V lost 10 bases to trimming and J lost 0 bases, with 16 bases between them. CDR1 is ENHRY, CDR2 SYGVKD, per germline. The CDR3 spells CASRQAGSSNQPQHF. CDR3 nucleotide sequence: TGTGCCAGCCGCCAGGCGGGCAGTAGCAATCAGCCCCAGCATTTT.

This chain uses TRBV5-1 with TRBJ2-5, with 7 positions matching TRBD2. Germline V lookup: CDR1 SGHRS, CDR2 YFSETQ. The CDR3 runs 17 residues. Trimming cost V 0 bases and J 2 bases; bases outside gene matches: 10. CDR3 region: CASSLEEAGVWQETQYF. The CDR3, as DNA: TGCGCCAGCAGCTTGGAGGAGGCGGGAGTTTGGCAAGAGACCCAGTACTTC.

This chain links TRBV6-1 with TRBJ2-7; the D gene is possibly TRBD2 (5 bases). The CDR3 totals 13 residues. Germline assignment: CDR1 MNHNS and CDR2 SASEGT. Trimming cost V 5 bases and J 2 bases, with 10 bases left between them. The CDR3 DNA reads as TGTGCCAGCAGTTTCGGACTGGCCTACGAGCAGTACTTC. Its translation: CASSFGLAYEQYF.

The chain couples TRBV6-1 to TRBJ2-4; no definite D call. Trimming cost V 1 base and J 4 bases, with 5 bases left between them. This CDR3 contains 13 residues. Germline V gives CDR1 MNHNS, CDR2 SASEGT. The chain's CDR3 is CASSEGWKNIQYF. Written as DNA, the CDR3 is TGTGCCAGCAGTGAAGGTTGGAAAAACATTCAGTACTTC.

The V call is TRBV5-1, the J call TRBJ1-1; no reliable D call. The V end lost 5 bases, the J end lost 6 bases, and 17 bases lay between the germline ends. The CDR3 runs 14 residues. Germline V gene lookup returns CDR1 SGHRS and CDR2 YFSETQ. CDR3 in amino acids: CASSFDGEEAEAFF. The CDR3 nucleotides are TGCGCCAGCAGTTTTGACGGGGAGGAGGCTGAAGCTTTCTTT.

The chain links TRBV6-5 to TRBJ2-7; TRBD1 might be the D (6 bases). Looked up from germline, CDR1 is MNHEY and CDR2 is SVGAGI. The germline V and J ends were trimmed by 10 bases and 1 base, with 11 bases remaining between them. This CDR3 is 12 amino acids long. The CDR3, as DNA: TGTGCCACCAGAGGGACATCCTACGAGCAGTACTTC. It specifies CATRGTSYEQYF.

This chain links TRBV9 with TRBJ2-3; 7 nucleotides agree with TRBD2. Germline V gene sequence: CDR1 SGDLS, CDR2 YYNGEE. The CDR3 consists of 17 residues. V was clipped by 0 bases and J by 0 bases; unmatched bases: 7. CDR3 DNA: TGTGCCAGCAGCGTAGGGGTAGCGGGTATAAGCACAGATACGCAGTATTTT. It translates to CASSVGVAGISTDTQYF.

The chain is built from TRBV10-2 and TRBJ2-5; no reliable D call. Germline V CDR1 and CDR2: WSHSY, SAAADI. The CDR3 extends over 15 amino acids. Trimming cost V 3 bases and J 5 bases, with 16 bases left between them. In DNA form, the CDR3 reads TGCGCCAGCAGTGACAGCGCTGGACCCGGGGAGACCCAGTACTTC. Encoded protein: CASSDSAGPGETQYF.

This clone was counted once. The J gene is TRBJ2-1, the V gene TRBV7-3, with D perhaps TRBD2 (7 bases). There are 17 residues in the CDR3. V lost 6 bases, J lost 1 base, and 19 bases lay in between. Germline-derived CDR1 and CDR2 are SGHTA and FQGTGA. The DNA of the CDR3 is TGTGCCAGCAGGCGAAGTCGCGGGGGCTGGTCCTACAATGAGCAGTTCTTC. Residues: CASRRSRGGWSYNEQFF.

The chain is built from TRBV7-2 and TRBJ1-5; TRBD1 might be the D (6 bases). The CDR3 has 13 amino acids. V lost 1 base to trimming and J lost 5 bases, with 6 bases between them. CDR1 SGHTA and CDR2 FQGNSA come from the germline V gene. The CDR3 loop reads CASSLEGDQPQHF. The DNA for the CDR3 is TGTGCCAGCAGCTTAGAGGGGGATCAGCCCCAGCATTTT.

J is TRBJ1-1 and V is TRBV7-8; D is undetermined. Trimming removed 1 base from V and 6 bases from J, with 15 bases in between. Germline loops: CDR1 SGHVS, CDR2 FQNEAQ. This CDR3 spans 15 amino acids. The CDR3 nucleotides read TGTGCCAGCAGCTTAGGATTCGTAGGAAATTCTGAAGCTTTCTTT. This translates into CASSLGFVGNSEAFF.

The rearrangement uses TRBV9 and TRBJ1-3; a possible D gene is TRBD1 (5 bases). The CDR3 length is 16 residues. CDR1 is SGDLS and CDR2 is YYNGEE in the germline V gene. Trimming pared 3 bases from V and 0 bases from J, leaving 13 bases between. CDR3 coding DNA: TGTGCCAGCAGCGCCGGGACCGCCGTCTCTGGAAACACCATATATTTT. Protein: CASSAGTAVSGNTIYF.

The chain has TRBV6-5 and TRBJ1-1; 9 bases are a match to TRBD1. Losses at the gene ends were 2 bases for V and 4 bases for J; bases not matched to a gene: 5. CDR1 and CDR2 from the germline V gene are MNHEY and SVGAGI. There are 15 residues in the CDR3. For the CDR3, the DNA is TGTGCCAGCAGTTACACCGGGACAGGGAGCACTGAAGCTTTCTTT. This encodes CASSYTGTGSTEAFF.

This clone was picked up a small number of times. The rearrangement joins TRBV5-1 to TRBJ2-7; a possible D gene is TRBD1 (6 bases). This CDR3 spans 17 amino acids. Trimming stripped 4 bases from V and 0 bases from J, with 20 bases between. Germline assignment: CDR1 SGHRS and CDR2 YFSETQ. The CDR3 DNA is TGCGCCAGCAGCCTAAACCCCCCCGGACAGCTCTCCTACGAGCAGTACTTC. It encodes CASSLNPPGQLSYEQYF.

This chain joins TRBV19 and TRBJ1-2; 10 nucleotides agree with TRBD1. The V gene's germline CDR1 is LNHDA and CDR2 SQIVND (reference sequence). CDR3 length: 13 residues. The junction had 6 bases not matched to a gene; V was cut back by 8 bases and J by 6 bases. The CDR3 DNA reads TGTGCCAGTCACGGACAGGGGGACGATGGCTACACCTTC. Amino acids: CASHGQGDDGYTF.